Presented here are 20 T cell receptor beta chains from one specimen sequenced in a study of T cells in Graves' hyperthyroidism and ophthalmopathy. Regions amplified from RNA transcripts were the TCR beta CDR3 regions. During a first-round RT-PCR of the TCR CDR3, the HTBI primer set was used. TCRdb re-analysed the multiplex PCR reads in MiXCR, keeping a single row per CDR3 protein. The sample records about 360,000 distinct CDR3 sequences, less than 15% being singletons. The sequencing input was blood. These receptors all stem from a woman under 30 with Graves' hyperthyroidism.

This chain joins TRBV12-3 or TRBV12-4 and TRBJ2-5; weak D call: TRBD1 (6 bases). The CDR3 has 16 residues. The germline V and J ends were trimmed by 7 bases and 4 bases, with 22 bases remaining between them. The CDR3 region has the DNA TGTGCCAGCACCAACCGGGCAGGGGCTTATGGAGAGACCCAGTACTTC. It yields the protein CASTNRAGAYGETQYF.

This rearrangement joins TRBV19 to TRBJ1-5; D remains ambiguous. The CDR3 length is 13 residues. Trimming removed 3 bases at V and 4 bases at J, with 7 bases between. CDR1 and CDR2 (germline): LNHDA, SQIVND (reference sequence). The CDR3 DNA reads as TGTGCCAGTAGTATTTCGGGAAATCAGCCCCAGCATTTT. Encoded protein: CASSISGNQPQHF.

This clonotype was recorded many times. The DNA of the CDR3 is TGTGCCAGCAGGCCGGGACTAGCGGGGTCCAGTGTTTACAATGAGCAGTTCTTC. This translates into CASRPGLAGSSVYNEQFF. V gene TRBV6-2 or TRBV6-3 combines with J gene TRBJ2-1; 13 positions agree with TRBD2. The J segment lost 4 bases and the V segment lost 6 bases, leaving 12 bases of the junction unmatched. The germline V gene encodes CDR1 MNHEY and CDR2 SVGEGT. CDR3 length: 18 amino acids.

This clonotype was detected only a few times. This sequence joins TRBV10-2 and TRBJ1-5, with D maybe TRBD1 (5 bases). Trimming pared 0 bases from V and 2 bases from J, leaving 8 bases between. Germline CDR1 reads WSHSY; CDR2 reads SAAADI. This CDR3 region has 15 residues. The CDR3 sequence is CASSESREGNQPQHF. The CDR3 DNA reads TGCGCCAGCAGTGAGTCCAGGGAGGGCAATCAGCCCCAGCATTTT.

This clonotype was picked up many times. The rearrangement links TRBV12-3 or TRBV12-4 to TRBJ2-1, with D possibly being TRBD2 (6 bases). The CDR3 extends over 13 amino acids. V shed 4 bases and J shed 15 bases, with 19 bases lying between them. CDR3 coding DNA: TGTGCCAGCAGTTCCAGACGAGGGACTTGGGTGTTCTTC. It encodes CASSSRRGTWVFF.

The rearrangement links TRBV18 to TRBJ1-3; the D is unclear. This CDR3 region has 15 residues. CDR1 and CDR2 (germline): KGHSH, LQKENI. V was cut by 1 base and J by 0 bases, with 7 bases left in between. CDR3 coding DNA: TGTGCCAGCTCACCACAGGTATTCTCTGGAAACACCATATATTTT. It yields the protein CASSPQVFSGNTIYF.

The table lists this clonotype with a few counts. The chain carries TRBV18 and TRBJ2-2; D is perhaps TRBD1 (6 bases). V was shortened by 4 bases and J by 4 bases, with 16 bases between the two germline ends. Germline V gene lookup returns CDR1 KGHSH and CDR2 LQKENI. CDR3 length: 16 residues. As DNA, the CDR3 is TGTGCCAGCTCACGACCCCGGGACACCTTCACCGGGGAGCTGTTTTTT. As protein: CASSRPRDTFTGELFF. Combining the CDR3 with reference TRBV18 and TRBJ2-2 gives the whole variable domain NAGVMQNPRHLVRRRGQEARLRCSPMKGHSHVYWYRQLPEEGLKFMVYLQKENIIDESGMPKERFSAEFPKEGPSILRIQQVVRGDSAAYFCASSRPRDTFTGELFFGEGSRLTVL.

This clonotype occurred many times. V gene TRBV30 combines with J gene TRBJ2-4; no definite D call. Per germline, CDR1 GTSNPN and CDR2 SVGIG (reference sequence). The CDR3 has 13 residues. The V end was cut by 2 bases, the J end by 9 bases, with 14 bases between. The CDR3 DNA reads TGTGCCTGGAGTATTGACCAATGGAGCATTCAGTACTTC. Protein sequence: CAWSIDQWSIQYF.

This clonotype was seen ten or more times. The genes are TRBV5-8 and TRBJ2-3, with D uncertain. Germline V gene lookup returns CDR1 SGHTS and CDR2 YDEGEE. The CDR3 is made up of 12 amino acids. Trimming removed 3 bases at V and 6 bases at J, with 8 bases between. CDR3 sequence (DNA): TGTGCCAGCAGCTCGGTTCTGGATACGCAGTATTTT. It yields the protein CASSSVLDTQYF.

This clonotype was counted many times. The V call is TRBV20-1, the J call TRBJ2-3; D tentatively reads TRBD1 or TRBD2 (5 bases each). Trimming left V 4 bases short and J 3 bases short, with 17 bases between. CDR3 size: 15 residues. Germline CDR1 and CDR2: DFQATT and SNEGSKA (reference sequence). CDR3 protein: CSATEGQGRTDTQYF. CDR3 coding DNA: TGCAGTGCTACAGAAGGTCAGGGACGTACAGATACGCAGTATTTT.

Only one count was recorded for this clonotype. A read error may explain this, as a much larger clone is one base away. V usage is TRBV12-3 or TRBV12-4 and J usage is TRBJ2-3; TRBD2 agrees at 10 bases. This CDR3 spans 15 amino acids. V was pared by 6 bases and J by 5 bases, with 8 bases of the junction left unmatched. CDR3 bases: TGTGCCAGCAGATCCACTAGCGGGGTCCAAGATACGCAGTATTTT. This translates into CASRSTSGVQDTQYF.

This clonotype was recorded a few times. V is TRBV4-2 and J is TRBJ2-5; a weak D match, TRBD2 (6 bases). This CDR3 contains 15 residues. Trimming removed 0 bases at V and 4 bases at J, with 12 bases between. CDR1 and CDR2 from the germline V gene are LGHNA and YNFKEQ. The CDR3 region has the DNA TGTGCCAGCAGCCAAGACTCGGGGGATGGAGAGACCCAGTACTTC. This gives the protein CASSQDSGDGETQYF.

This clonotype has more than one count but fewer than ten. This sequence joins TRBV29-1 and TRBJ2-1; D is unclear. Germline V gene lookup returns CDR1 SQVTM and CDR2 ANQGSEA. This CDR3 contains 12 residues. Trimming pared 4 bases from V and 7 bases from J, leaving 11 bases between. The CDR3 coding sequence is TGCAGCGTTGGGGAATTCGGGAATGAGCAGTTCTTC. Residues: CSVGEFGNEQFF.

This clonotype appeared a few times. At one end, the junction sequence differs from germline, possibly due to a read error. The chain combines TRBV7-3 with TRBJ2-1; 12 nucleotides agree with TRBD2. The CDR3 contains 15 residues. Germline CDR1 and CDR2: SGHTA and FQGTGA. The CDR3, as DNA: TGTGCCAGCAGCCCCCTGCTAGCGGGAGGGGGTGAGCAGTCCTTC. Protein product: CASSPLLAGGGEQSF.

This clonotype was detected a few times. CDR3 nucleotide sequence: TGTGCCAGCAGCCAAGGGAGGACAGGGGGCTACGAGCAGTACTTC. It yields the protein CASSQGRTGGYEQYF. The rearrangement links TRBV4-2 to TRBJ2-7, with 10 positions matching TRBD1. Unmatched junction bases numbered 3, after V lost 1 base and J lost 3 bases. The germline V gene encodes CDR1 LGHNA and CDR2 YNFKEQ. The CDR3 totals 15 residues.

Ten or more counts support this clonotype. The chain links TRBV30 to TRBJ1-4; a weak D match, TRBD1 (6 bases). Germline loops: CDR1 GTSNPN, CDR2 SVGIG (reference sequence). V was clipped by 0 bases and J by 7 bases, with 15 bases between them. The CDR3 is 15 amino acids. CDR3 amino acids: CAWSVRGARGEKLFF. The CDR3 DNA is TGTGCCTGGAGTGTACGGGGGGCAAGGGGTGAAAAACTGTTTTTT.

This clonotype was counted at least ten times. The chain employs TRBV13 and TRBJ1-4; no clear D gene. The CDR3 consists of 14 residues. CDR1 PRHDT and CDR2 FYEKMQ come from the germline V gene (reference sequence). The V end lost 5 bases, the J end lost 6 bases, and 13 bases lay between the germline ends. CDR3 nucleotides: TGTGCCAGCAGCCCCACGGTGAGGGATGAAAAACTGTTTTTT. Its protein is CASSPTVRDEKLFF.

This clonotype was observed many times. The DNA for the CDR3 is TGTGCCAGCAGCCCATTACGCTCGGGGTCTAATGAAAAACTGTTTTTT. Protein product: CASSPLRSGSNEKLFF. This chain joins TRBV7-6 and TRBJ1-4; D is unresolved. Between the trimmed V and J ends, which lost 5 bases and 3 bases, there was a span of 16 bases. This CDR3 has 16 residues. Germline lookup yields CDR1 SGHVS and CDR2 FNYEAQ.

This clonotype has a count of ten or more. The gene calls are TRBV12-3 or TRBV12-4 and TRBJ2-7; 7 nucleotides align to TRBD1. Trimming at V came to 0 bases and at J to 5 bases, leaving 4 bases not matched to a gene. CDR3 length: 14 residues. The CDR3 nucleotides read TGTGCCAGCAGTTTAGCCGCCGGGACAGACGAGCAGTACTTC. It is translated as CASSLAAGTDEQYF.

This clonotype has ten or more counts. The CDR3 DNA follows: TGTGCCAGCAGCTTAAGCAGCGGGGGAACCGATACGCAGTATTTT. Amino acids: CASSLSSGGTDTQYF. The gene calls are TRBV7-9 and TRBJ2-3; 8 bases agree with TRBD2. Per germline, CDR1 SEHNR and CDR2 FQNEAQ (reference sequence). The CDR3 length is 15 residues. Trimming took 2 bases from V and 6 from J; bases not matched to a gene: 7. The full variable domain, in which reference TRBV7-9 and TRBJ2-3 provide the parts outside the CDR3, is DTGVSQNPRHKITKRGQNVTFRCDPISEHNRLYWYRQTLGQGPEFLTYFQNEAQLEKSRLLSDRFSAERPKGSFSTLEIQRTEQGDSAMYLCASSLSSGGTDTQYFGPGTRLTVL.